The entry below gives a single T cell receptor beta chain sequence along with its context. The data were produced by immunoSEQ multiplex PCR, yet TCRdb's version contains in-frame clones alone and is incomplete. The sample has about 140,000 clones; approximately 86% are singletons. V was clipped by 4 bases and J by 7 bases, with 20 bases between them. The CDR3 length is 17 residues. Germline V CDR1 and CDR2: LNHDA, SQIVND (reference sequence). The sample originates from a study of T cell responses to AZD1222 COVID-19 vaccine. The chain has TRBV19 and TRBJ1-6; a possible D gene is TRBD1 (6 bases). The material was peripheral blood, obtained 28 days after the second dose of the MenACWY control vaccine. This sequence originates from an adult who received the MenACWY meningococcal vaccine as a control. CDR3 bases: TGTGCCAGTAGTAAATCAACAGGGAGCTATAAGAATTCACCCCTCCACTTT. This encodes CASSKSTGSYKNSPLHF.